What follows are 23 T cell receptor beta chains derived from one specimen sequenced in a study of blood T cell repertoires in COVID-19 (dated by TCRdb to about 2020). The method behind the library was the immunoSEQ multiplex PCR assay. The clones in this table, taken by TCRdb from immuneACCESS, are in-frame only. Not every clone is retained; where verified, under half of the shortfall comes from an unresolved V gene, and the cause of the rest is unknown. Across this sample there are about 120,000 clones, with about four fifths seen only once. The top ten constitute approximately 12% of the sample. Input material: peripheral blood. The receptors shown here come from a man aged 55 to 70 with acute or convalescent COVID-19.

The chain recombines TRBV5-1 with TRBJ2-3; 7 bases agree with TRBD1. This CDR3 is 15 amino acids long. Germline CDR1 and CDR2: SGHRS and YFSETQ. J lost 3 bases, V lost 4 bases, and 8 bases had no gene match. The CDR3 loop reads CASSHQQGWTDTQYF. In DNA form, the CDR3 reads TGCGCCAGCAGCCATCAACAGGGGTGGACAGATACGCAGTATTTT.

The CDR3 coding sequence is TGTGCCAGCAGTTTAATACAGGGGGGTGGCTACACCTTC. Its protein product is CASSLIQGGGYTF. J is TRBJ1-2 and V is TRBV27; 8 bases match TRBD1. This CDR3 spans 13 amino acids. J was trimmed by 7 bases and V by 2 bases; bases with no gene match: 3. CDR1 is MNHEY and CDR2 is SMNVEV in the germline V gene (reference sequence).

A few counts support this clone. The rearrangement links TRBV28 to TRBJ2-7; a weak D match, TRBD2 (6 bases). The CDR3 is 12 amino acids. Germline V lookup: CDR1 MDHEN, CDR2 SYDVKM. Trimming took off 6 bases at V and 3 bases at J, with 9 bases between the two ends. Written as DNA, the CDR3 is TGTGCCAGCAGGCGGGATCTCTACGAGCAGTACTTC. It codes for CASRRDLYEQYF. Combining the CDR3 with reference TRBV28 and TRBJ2-7 gives the whole variable domain DVKVTQSSRYLVKRTGEKVFLECVQDMDHENMFWYRQDPGLGLRLIYFSYDVKMKEKGDIPEGYSVSREKKERFSLILESASTNQTSMYLCASRRDLYEQYFGPGTRLTVT.

The rearrangement joins TRBV25-1 to TRBJ2-5; 9 bases are a match to TRBD1. This CDR3 contains 15 residues. V lost 6 bases to trimming and J lost 3 bases; unmatched junction nucleotides: 8. The germline V gene encodes CDR1 MGHDK and CDR2 SYGVNS. The CDR3 nucleotides are TGTGCCAGCAGGGAGGCGGGGGACAGGGAAGAGACCCAGTACTTC. It is translated as CASREAGDREETQYF.

The chain employs TRBV6-5 and TRBJ2-1; a possible D gene is TRBD2 (5 bases). Germline V gives CDR1 MNHEY, CDR2 SVGAGI. Trimming pared 0 bases from V and 10 bases from J, leaving 16 bases between. This CDR3 has 15 residues. Written as DNA, the CDR3 is TGTGCCAGCAGTTACTCCCAGCGGCGGTTAGGGGAGCAGTTCTTC. It is translated as CASSYSQRRLGEQFF.

The gene calls are TRBV2 and TRBJ2-2; 9 bases line up with TRBD1. V lost 6 bases, J lost 5 bases, and 1 base stayed unmatched. This CDR3 contains 13 residues. CDR1 is SNHLY and CDR2 is FYNNEI in the germline V gene. This CDR3 reads CASRGQGTGELFF. As DNA, the CDR3 is TGTGCCAGCAGAGGACAGGGGACCGGGGAGCTGTTTTTT.

The chain carries TRBV27 and TRBJ1-1; D is perhaps TRBD1 (6 bases). Germline CDR1 reads MNHEY; CDR2 reads SMNVEV (reference sequence). The germline V and J ends were trimmed by 3 bases and 6 bases, with 14 bases remaining between them. There are 14 residues in the CDR3. The CDR3 region has the DNA TGTGCCAGCAGTTTGGTTAGGGGGAAGGCTGAAGCTTTCTTT. The encoded protein is CASSLVRGKAEAFF.

The chain links TRBV7-9 to TRBJ2-5, with a tentative D call TRBD2 (6 bases). This CDR3 contains 14 residues. Trimming took 2 bases from V and 4 from J, leaving 11 bases between them. Germline V gives CDR1 SEHNR, CDR2 FQNEAQ (reference sequence). Here the CDR3 reads CASSLYGRGETQYF. The CDR3, as DNA: TGTGCCAGCAGCTTATACGGGAGAGGAGAGACCCAGTACTTC.

This clone has more than one count but fewer than ten. V usage is TRBV28 and J usage is TRBJ1-2; 8 bases are shared with TRBD1. Trimming removed 5 bases from V and 8 bases from J; junction bases left unmatched: 7. This CDR3 spans 13 amino acids. Germline CDR1 and CDR2: MDHEN and SYDVKM. CDR3 DNA: TGTGCCAGCAGTGCTACAGGGGGTCAAGGCTACACCTTC. Its protein product is CASSATGGQGYTF.

The chain joins TRBV7-6 to TRBJ2-7; 9 nucleotides match TRBD2. The V gene end was trimmed by 5 bases and the J gene end by 3 bases; junction bases not matched to a gene: 8. Germline V gene sequence: CDR1 SGHVS, CDR2 FNYEAQ. The CDR3 extends over 15 amino acids. The CDR3 loop is CASSPGSSGIYEQYF. As DNA, the CDR3 is TGTGCCAGCAGCCCAGGGTCTAGCGGGATCTACGAGCAGTACTTC.

The chain uses TRBV6-5 and TRBJ1-1; weak D call: TRBD1 (6 bases). Trimming cost V 4 bases and J 1 base, with 13 bases left between them. The CDR3 runs 15 residues. Germline V gene data show CDR1 as MNHEY and CDR2 as SVGAGI. CDR3: CASSSGQLGNTEAFF. The CDR3 region has the DNA TGTGCCAGCAGTTCAGGACAGCTAGGGAACACTGAAGCTTTCTTT.

The rearrangement links TRBV5-4 to TRBJ2-3, with a tentative D call TRBD2 (5 bases). V dropped 4 bases and J dropped 3 bases, with 15 bases sitting between them. The CDR3 is 15 residues long. Germline lookup yields CDR1 SGHNT and CDR2 YYREEE (reference sequence). Written as DNA, the CDR3 is TGTGCCAGCAGCGCCCCACGAGAGGGAACAGATACGCAGTATTTT. Protein product: CASSAPREGTDTQYF. The complete variable domain, with remaining parts taken from reference TRBV5-4 and TRBJ2-3, reads ETGVTQSPTHLIKTRGQQVTLRCSSQSGHNTVSWYQQALGQGPQFIFQYYREEENGRGNFPPRFSGLQFPNYSSELNVNALELDDSALYLCASSAPREGTDTQYFGPGTRLTVL.

DNA of the CDR3: TGTGCCAGCTCCCCCGGGGGGGCGAGGAACACCGGGGAGCTGTTTTTT. Protein product: CASSPGGARNTGELFF. The chain carries TRBV18 and TRBJ2-2; the match to TRBD2 covers 8 bases. The CDR3 loop spans 16 amino acids. Per the germline V gene, CDR1 is KGHSH and CDR2 is LQKENI. The junction had 7 bases not matched to a gene; V was cut back by 6 bases and J by 1 base.

The sample holds one count of this clone. This chain connects TRBV14 to TRBJ2-6; no clear D gene. Trimming shortened V by 3 bases and J by 0 bases, and 3 bases separated the two germline ends. Germline CDR1 reads SGHDN; CDR2 reads FVKESK. CDR3 length equals 14 residues. The CDR3 DNA reads as TGTGCCAGCAGCCAGAGCTCTGGGGCCAACGTCCTGACTTTC. It specifies CASSQSSGANVLTF.

The chain recombines TRBV5-1 with TRBJ2-5; D possibly corresponds to TRBD1 (6 bases). CDR1 is SGHRS, CDR2 YFSETQ, per germline. The length of the CDR3 is 15 residues. Trimming removed 4 bases at V and 7 bases at J, with 20 bases between. As DNA, the CDR3 is TGCGCCAGCAGCCCTAGGACAGCCTTGGCGTGGACCCAGTACTTC. Translating gives CASSPRTALAWTQYF. Using reference TRBV5-1 and TRBJ2-5 for the parts outside the CDR3, the full variable domain is KAGVTQTPRYLIKTRGQQVTLSCSPISGHRSVSWYQQTPGQGLQFLFEYFSETQRNKGNFPGRFSGRQFSNSRSEMNVSTLELGDSALYLCASSPRTALAWTQYFGPGTRLLVL.

This clone was picked up one time. The genes are TRBV5-1 and TRBJ1-4; 7 bases align to TRBD1. CDR1 and CDR2 from the germline V gene are SGHRS and YFSETQ. The CDR3 runs to 14 residues. V lost 2 bases to trimming and J lost 6 bases; unmatched junction nucleotides: 4. CDR3 sequence (DNA): TGCGCCAGCAGCTTTATCCAGGGGGATGAAAAACTGTTTTTT. As protein: CASSFIQGDEKLFF.

There are a few counts of this clone. CDR3 sequence (DNA): TGTGCCTGGAGCGCGGACAGGGGTGGGGAAGCTTTCTTT. Residues: CAWSADRGGEAFF. The genes are TRBV30 and TRBJ1-1; TRBD1 agrees at 9 bases. CDR3 size: 13 residues. Germline V gene sequence: CDR1 GTSNPN, CDR2 SVGIG (reference sequence). Unmatched junction bases numbered 7, after V lost 3 bases and J lost 8 bases.

The chain links TRBV5-8 to TRBJ2-1, with TRBD1 matching over 10 bases. V trimming: 4 bases; J trimming: 9 bases; junction bases outside the gene matches: 4. CDR1 SGHTS and CDR2 YDEGEE come from the germline V gene. This CDR3 is built from 13 residues. CDR3: CASSLTGGIEQFF. The CDR3 DNA sequence: TGTGCCAGCAGCCTGACAGGGGGCATTGAGCAGTTCTTC.

The J gene is TRBJ2-5, the V gene TRBV7-2; the D gene is possibly TRBD2 (5 bases). This CDR3 has 13 amino acids. Germline V gives CDR1 SGHTA, CDR2 FQGNSA. Deletions cut 2 bases from V and 9 bases from J, with 13 bases between. The chain's CDR3 is CASSLSEAGAQYF. The CDR3 DNA reads TGTGCCAGCAGCTTATCGGAGGCCGGTGCCCAGTACTTC.

This clone was detected a few times. This chain joins TRBV19 and TRBJ1-1; TRBD1 might be the D (5 bases). The CDR3 sequence is 14 residues long. Germline CDR1 is LNHDA and CDR2 is SQIVND (reference sequence). Trimming removed 9 bases at V and 5 bases at J, with 19 bases between. The CDR3 coding sequence is TGTGCCAGCACCGGAGGGGTTTATAGGACTGAAGCTTTCTTT. Amino acids: CASTGGVYRTEAFF.

The V call is TRBV28, the J call TRBJ1-2, with D hard to call. Trimming shortened V by 5 bases and J by 8 bases, and 12 bases separated the two germline ends. The length of the CDR3 is 12 residues. The germline CDR1 and CDR2 sequences are MDHEN and SYDVKM. The CDR3: CASSPTGGGYTF. In DNA, the CDR3 is TGTGCCAGCAGTCCGACGGGTGGAGGCTACACCTTC.

The chain combines TRBV5-1 with TRBJ2-5; 10 bases map to TRBD2. CDR1 and CDR2 (germline): SGHRS, YFSETQ. The CDR3 length is 19 residues. With V trimmed by 4 bases and J by 5 bases, 20 bases remained unmatched. CDR3 DNA: TGCGCCAGCAGCCGGTCAGGACTTCGGCGGCTAGCGGGAGAGGAGACCCAGTACTTC. Its protein product is CASSRSGLRRLAGEETQYF.

The chain couples TRBV24-1 to TRBJ2-7; 8 bases agree with TRBD1. Trimming took 3 bases from V and 3 from J; bases not matched to a gene: 9. This CDR3 is built from 16 residues. Germline assignment: CDR1 KGHDR and CDR2 SFDVKD. Here the CDR3 reads CATSDATPGGIYEQYF. Here the CDR3 DNA reads TGTGCCACCAGTGATGCAACCCCAGGGGGCATCTACGAGCAGTACTTC.